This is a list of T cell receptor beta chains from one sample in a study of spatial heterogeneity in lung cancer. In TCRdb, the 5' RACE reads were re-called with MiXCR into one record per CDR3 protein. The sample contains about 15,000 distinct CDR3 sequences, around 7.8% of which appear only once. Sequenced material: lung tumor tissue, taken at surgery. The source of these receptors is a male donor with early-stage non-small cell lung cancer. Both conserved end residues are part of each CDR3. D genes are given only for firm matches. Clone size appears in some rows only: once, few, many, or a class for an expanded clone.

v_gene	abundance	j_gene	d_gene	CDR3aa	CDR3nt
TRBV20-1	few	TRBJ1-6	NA	CSAQRQVKPYNSPLHF	TGCAGTGCCCAAAGACAGGTCAAACCCTATAATTCACCCCTCCACTTT
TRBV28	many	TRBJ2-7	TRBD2	CASSTRLAGENEQYF	TGTGCCAGCAGCACGAGACTAGCGGGAGAAAACGAGCAGTACTTC
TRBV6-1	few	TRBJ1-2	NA	CASSEAGTNYGYTF	TGTGCCAGCAGTGAAGCAGGGACTAACTATGGCTACACCTTC
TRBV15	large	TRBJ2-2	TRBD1	CASKQGAPGELFF	TGTGCCTCCAAACAGGGGGCGCCCGGGGAGCTGTTTTTT
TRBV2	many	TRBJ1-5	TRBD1	CASSGNRGSNQPQHF	TGTGCCAGCAGTGGTAACAGGGGAAGCAATCAGCCCCAGCATTTT
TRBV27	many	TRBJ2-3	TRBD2	CASSLRGGYTQYF	TGTGCCAGCAGTTTACGCGGGGGGTATACGCAGTATTTT
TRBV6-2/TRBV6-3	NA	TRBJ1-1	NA	CASRDTLNTEAFF	TGTGCCAGCAGGGACACGTTGAACACTGAAGCTTTCTTT
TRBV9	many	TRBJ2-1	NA	CASSVDVWSSYNEQFF	TGTGCCAGCAGCGTAGACGTCTGGAGCTCCTACAATGAGCAGTTCTTC
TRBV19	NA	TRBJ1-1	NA	CASSIFWGKTEAFF	TGTGCCAGTAGTATTTTTTGGGGAAAAACTGAAGCTTTCTTT
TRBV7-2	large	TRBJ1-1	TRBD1	CASSGQGVNTEAFF	TGTGCCAGCAGTGGACAGGGGGTGAACACTGAAGCTTTCTTT
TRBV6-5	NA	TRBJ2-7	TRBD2	CASSYGYPAGGSEQYF	TGTGCCAGCAGTTACGGCTACCCAGCGGGAGGTAGCGAGCAGTACTTC
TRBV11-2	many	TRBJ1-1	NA	CASSLGFGKNTEAFF	TGTGCCAGCAGCTTAGGTTTTGGGAAGAACACTGAAGCTTTCTTT
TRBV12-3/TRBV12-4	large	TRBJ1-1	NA	CASSPQGFGTFF	TGTGCCAGCAGTCCCCAGGGCTTCGGAACTTTCTTT
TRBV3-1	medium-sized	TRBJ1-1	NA	CASSRFGASTEAFF	TGTGCCAGCAGCCGCTTCGGGGCATCTACTGAAGCTTTCTTT
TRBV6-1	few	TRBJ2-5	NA	CASSAGAGAETQYF	TGTGCCAGCAGTGCCGGGGCCGGTGCGGAGACCCAGTACTTC
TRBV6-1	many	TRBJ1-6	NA	CASRGRLWDSPLHF	TGTGCCAGCAGGGGACGCCTGTGGGATTCACCCCTCCACTTT
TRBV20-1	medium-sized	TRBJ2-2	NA	CSARDSAGAPGELFF	TGCAGTGCTAGAGATTCGGCGGGGGCGCCCGGGGAGCTGTTTTTT
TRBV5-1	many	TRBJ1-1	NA	CASTTQQGLSNTEAFF	TGCGCCAGCACAACACAACAGGGCCTCTCGAACACTGAAGCTTTCTTT
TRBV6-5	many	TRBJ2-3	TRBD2	CASSQFRGADTQYF	TGTGCCAGCAGCCAGTTTCGGGGGGCAGATACGCAGTATTTT
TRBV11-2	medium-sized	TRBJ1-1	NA	CASSSGLPGTEAFF	TGTGCCAGCAGCTCGGGACTCCCGGGGACTGAAGCTTTCTTT
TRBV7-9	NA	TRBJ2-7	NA	CASSKDYYEQYF	TGTGCCAGCAGCAAGGACTACTACGAGCAGTACTTC
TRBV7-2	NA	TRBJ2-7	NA	CASSLSGQTYEQYF	TGTGCCAGCAGCTTATCCGGCCAGACCTACGAGCAGTACTTC
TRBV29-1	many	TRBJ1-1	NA	CSVESGYTEAFF	TGCAGCGTTGAATCAGGGTACACTGAAGCTTTCTTT
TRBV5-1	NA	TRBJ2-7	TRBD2	CASTPLGTSFQIYEQYF	TGCGCCAGCACCCCCCTCGGGACTAGCTTCCAGATCTACGAGCAGTACTTC
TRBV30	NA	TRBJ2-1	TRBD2	CAWSPGLAVLLNYNEQFF	TGTGCCTGGAGTCCCGGACTAGCGGTTCTCCTAAACTACAATGAGCAGTTCTTC
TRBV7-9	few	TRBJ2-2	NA	CASSSPGPGELFF	TGTGCCAGCAGCTCCCCCGGGCCCGGGGAGCTGTTTTTT
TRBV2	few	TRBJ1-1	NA	CASSWGLGTEAFF	TGTGCCAGCAGTTGGGGACTGGGCACTGAAGCTTTCTTT
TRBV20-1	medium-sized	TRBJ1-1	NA	CSASPRPTEAFF	TGCAGTGCCTCACCGCGACCCACTGAAGCTTTCTTT
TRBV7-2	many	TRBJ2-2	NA	CASSGRSNTGELFF	TGTGCCAGCAGCGGACGCTCGAACACCGGGGAGCTGTTTTTT
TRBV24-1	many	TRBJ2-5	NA	CATRRGPGETQYF	TGTGCCACCCGGCGGGGGCCGGGGGAGACCCAGTACTTC
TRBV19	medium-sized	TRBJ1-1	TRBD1	CASSIRITGVNTEAFF	TGTGCCAGTAGTATCAGAATTACAGGGGTGAACACTGAAGCTTTCTTT